Reported below is one TCR beta chain. Its antigen is as yet unknown. Germline V lookup: CDR1 MGHRA, CDR2 YSYEKL. V lost 2 bases, J lost 5 bases, and 7 bases stayed unmatched. This CDR3 contains 18 residues. The PCR used 60 Vbeta and 13 Jbeta primers. Data came from immunoSEQ multiplex PCR; TCRdb stores just in-frame clones and leaves some out. The data show about 83,000 clones, 70% to 75% seen once. This specimen comes from a study of cytomegalovirus exposure and HLA in healthy donors. Study-level points and caveats: For presence/absence analyses, sequencing depth was assumed to be roughly uniform across donors.

Sequenced input: PBMCs. The chain employs TRBV4-1 and TRBJ2-3, with 16 positions matching TRBD2. The clonotype comes from a man aged 60 to 69 in good health and CMV-seronegative. This chain's CDR3 is CASSQLPGTSGGGDTQYF. DNA for the CDR3: TGCGCCAGCAGCCAACTACCCGGGACTAGCGGGGGGGGAGATACGCAGTATTTT.